The source of this T cell receptor beta chain is a study of blood T cell repertoires in COVID-19. Study details: Whether acute or convalescent, the COVID-19 samples came from the United States, Italy and Spain. From T cells, B-cell-depleted T cells, or PBMCs came the material, which was cDNA or gDNA.

Study processing details: How many nucleated cells were present was estimated from reference gene primer amplification. Sequencing was performed with immunoSEQ multiplex PCR; in TCRdb, only in-frame clones are kept and a portion is missing. D and trimming were read from the DNA, whereas the V and J calls and clone size are those reported in that table. The table includes about 240,000 clones, around 84% detected once. V was shortened by 3 bases and J by 2 bases, with 19 bases between the two germline ends. This CDR3 comprises 17 residues. The germline V gene encodes CDR1 KGHSH and CDR2 LQKENI. Sample: peripheral blood. The J gene is TRBJ1-1, the V gene TRBV18; D not resolved. The TCR sequence derives from a young woman with acute or convalescent COVID-19. The CDR3 loop is CASSPAEGGRGNTEAFF. In nucleotides, the CDR3 is TGTGCCAGCTCACCGGCCGAAGGAGGACGGGGAAACACTGAAGCTTTCTTT. Variable domain in full (rest from reference TRBV18 and TRBJ1-1): NAGVMQNPRHLVRRRGQEARLRCSPMKGHSHVYWYRQLPEEGLKFMVYLQKENIIDESGMPKERFSAEFPKEGPSILRIQQVVRGDSAAYFCASSPAEGGRGNTEAFFGQGTRLTVV.